The rows below give T cell receptor beta chains drawn from one sample of a study of OX40 agonist ivuxolimab in advanced cancers. Clones were sequenced by immunoSEQ multiplex PCR, and TCRdb holds only the in-frame ones, with some missing. Counted here are 65,000 to 90,000 clones, approximately 90% occurring once; the ten biggest clones make up 7.6%. Material: CD4+ or CD8+ T cells sorted from blood, obtained in a trial of the OX40 agonist ivuxolimab. The receptor source for this set is an adult with an advanced solid tumor such as melanoma, head and neck, liver or kidney cancer. The CDR3 runs from the conserved cysteine through the conserved F or W. The order of the fields is D gene, CDR3 length, J gene, V gene, clone size, CDR3 protein, CDR3 DNA. D genes are given only for firm matches. The size entry is marked missing in some rows and otherwise reads once, few, many or a size class.

D gene: -
CDR3 length: 18
J gene: TRBJ2-6
V gene: TRBV7-6
clone size: -
CDR3 protein: CASSPMTGVISGANVLTF
CDR3 DNA: TGTGCCAGCAGCCCGATGACGGGGGTAATCTCTGGGGCCAACGTCCTGACTTTC

D gene: TRBD2
CDR3 length: 17
J gene: TRBJ2-1
V gene: TRBV9
clone size: -
CDR3 protein: CASSVDGSGGAVDEQFF
CDR3 DNA: TGTGCCAGCAGCGTAGACGGGAGCGGGGGGGCCGTTGATGAGCAGTTCTTC

D gene: -
CDR3 length: 14
J gene: TRBJ2-2
V gene: TRBV11-2
clone size: -
CDR3 protein: CASSLAYGTGELFF
CDR3 DNA: TGTGCCAGCAGCTTAGCCTACGGGACCGGGGAGCTGTTTTTT

D gene: -
CDR3 length: 14
J gene: TRBJ1-5
V gene: TRBV27
clone size: -
CDR3 protein: CASSLGRGNQPQHF
CDR3 DNA: TGTGCCAGCAGTTTAGGCCGAGGCAATCAGCCCCAGCATTTT

D gene: TRBD1
CDR3 length: 15
J gene: TRBJ2-1
V gene: TRBV18
clone size: -
CDR3 protein: CASSPPTGFTVEQFF
CDR3 DNA: TGTGCCAGCTCACCACCGACAGGGTTCACAGTTGAGCAGTTCTTC

D gene: -
CDR3 length: 13
J gene: TRBJ1-5
V gene: TRBV7-6
clone size: few
CDR3 protein: CASSPWDNQPQHF
CDR3 DNA: TGTGCCAGCAGCCCATGGGATAATCAGCCCCAGCATTTT

D gene: TRBD2
CDR3 length: 17
J gene: TRBJ2-7
V gene: TRBV4-1
clone size: -
CDR3 protein: CASSQGTTGGARYEQYF
CDR3 DNA: TGCGCCAGCAGCCAAGGGACCACGGGGGGGGCCCGTTACGAGCAGTACTTC

D gene: -
CDR3 length: 12
J gene: TRBJ2-1
V gene: TRBV2
clone size: once
CDR3 protein: CASKFRADEQFF
CDR3 DNA: TGTGCCAGCAAATTCAGGGCCGATGAGCAGTTCTTC

D gene: TRBD1
CDR3 length: 15
J gene: TRBJ1-2
V gene: TRBV13
clone size: once
CDR3 protein: CASSPPGGKDYGYTF
CDR3 DNA: TGTGCCAGCAGCCCCCCAGGGGGGAAGGACTATGGCTACACCTTC

D gene: -
CDR3 length: 13
J gene: TRBJ1-5
V gene: TRBV5-5
clone size: -
CDR3 protein: CASSFRDNQPQHF
CDR3 DNA: TGTGCCAGCAGCTTTCGAGATAATCAGCCCCAGCATTTT

D gene: -
CDR3 length: 14
J gene: TRBJ1-1
V gene: TRBV7-6
clone size: -
CDR3 protein: CASSPLTGGTEAFF
CDR3 DNA: TGTGCCAGCAGCCCACTGACGGGGGGGACTGAAGCTTTCTTT

D gene: -
CDR3 length: 14
J gene: TRBJ2-1
V gene: TRBV9
clone size: -
CDR3 protein: CASSPRDVYNEQFF
CDR3 DNA: TGTGCCAGCAGCCCTCGGGACGTATACAATGAGCAGTTCTTC

D gene: -
CDR3 length: 14
J gene: TRBJ2-7
V gene: TRBV9
clone size: -
CDR3 protein: CASSVVGESYEQYF
CDR3 DNA: TGTGCCAGCAGCGTAGTTGGAGAATCCTACGAGCAGTACTTC

D gene: TRBD1
CDR3 length: 15
J gene: TRBJ1-5
V gene: TRBV7-8
clone size: -
CDR3 protein: CASSWDRHSNQPQHF
CDR3 DNA: TGTGCCAGCAGTTGGGACAGGCATAGCAATCAGCCCCAGCATTTT

D gene: -
CDR3 length: 13
J gene: TRBJ2-7
V gene: TRBV7-8
clone size: -
CDR3 protein: CASSPGLSYEQYF
CDR3 DNA: TGTGCCAGCAGCCCGGGCCTCTCCTACGAGCAGTACTTC

D gene: TRBD1
CDR3 length: 15
J gene: TRBJ1-2
V gene: TRBV4-3
clone size: -
CDR3 protein: CASSQVHDRVYGYTF
CDR3 DNA: TGCGCCAGCAGCCAAGTTCATGACAGGGTATATGGCTACACCTTC

D gene: -
CDR3 length: 15
J gene: TRBJ2-3
V gene: TRBV10-1
clone size: -
CDR3 protein: CASSPDRPYTDTQYF
CDR3 DNA: TGCGCCAGCAGTCCCGACAGGCCCTACACAGATACGCAGTATTTT

D gene: -
CDR3 length: 16
J gene: TRBJ2-1
V gene: TRBV18
clone size: few
CDR3 protein: CASSPPRTPIQNEQFF
CDR3 DNA: TGTGCCAGCTCACCACCGAGGACACCGATACAAAATGAGCAGTTCTTC

D gene: -
CDR3 length: 10
J gene: TRBJ1-1
V gene: TRBV29-1
clone size: -
CDR3 protein: CSVWTDEAFF
CDR3 DNA: TGCAGCGTTTGGACGGATGAAGCTTTCTTT

D gene: TRBD1
CDR3 length: 17
J gene: TRBJ1-2
V gene: TRBV7-8
clone size: -
CDR3 protein: CASSPSPTGTGDYGYTF
CDR3 DNA: TGTGCCAGCAGCCCCTCCCCCACCGGGACAGGGGACTATGGCTACACCTTC

D gene: -
CDR3 length: 14
J gene: TRBJ2-3
V gene: TRBV19
clone size: -
CDR3 protein: CASRETNSLDTQYF
CDR3 DNA: TGTGCCAGTAGAGAAACTAATTCCTTAGATACGCAGTATTTT

D gene: -
CDR3 length: 9
J gene: TRBJ1-2
V gene: TRBV30
clone size: once
CDR3 protein: CAQQLGYTF
CDR3 DNA: TGTGCCCAACAGCTTGGCTACACCTTC

D gene: -
CDR3 length: 13
J gene: TRBJ1-2
V gene: TRBV4-1
clone size: -
CDR3 protein: CASSQAGSYGYTF
CDR3 DNA: TGCGCCAGTAGCCAAGCAGGGTCCTATGGCTACACCTTC

D gene: -
CDR3 length: 13
J gene: TRBJ1-5
V gene: TRBV6-4
clone size: -
CDR3 protein: CASSDSGEQPQHF
CDR3 DNA: TGTGCCAGCAGTGACTCCGGGGAGCAGCCCCAGCATTTT

D gene: TRBD2
CDR3 length: 17
J gene: TRBJ2-3
V gene: TRBV9
clone size: -
CDR3 protein: CASSQTSGGAVADTQYF
CDR3 DNA: TGTGCCAGCAGCCAGACTAGCGGGGGGGCCGTCGCAGATACGCAGTATTTT

D gene: -
CDR3 length: 15
J gene: TRBJ1-1
V gene: TRBV7-6
clone size: -
CDR3 protein: CASSTGTHMNTEAFF
CDR3 DNA: TGTGCCAGCAGCACAGGGACACACATGAACACTGAAGCTTTCTTT

D gene: -
CDR3 length: 13
J gene: TRBJ1-1
V gene: TRBV5-1
clone size: once
CDR3 protein: CASSFGRNTEAFF
CDR3 DNA: TGCGCCAGCAGCTTTGGCAGGAACACTGAAGCTTTCTTT

D gene: TRBD2
CDR3 length: 19
J gene: TRBJ2-2
V gene: TRBV9
clone size: -
CDR3 protein: CASSVGTSGGAPNTGELFF
CDR3 DNA: TGTGCCAGCAGCGTAGGGACTAGCGGGGGGGCCCCGAACACCGGGGAGCTGTTTTTT

D gene: -
CDR3 length: 15
J gene: TRBJ2-1
V gene: TRBV14
clone size: -
CDR3 protein: CASSQDRSSYNEQFF
CDR3 DNA: TGTGCCAGCAGCCAAGACAGGAGCTCCTACAATGAGCAGTTCTTC

D gene: TRBD1
CDR3 length: 13
J gene: TRBJ1-1
V gene: TRBV19
clone size: -
CDR3 protein: CASRRDSYAEAFF
CDR3 DNA: TGTGCCAGTAGACGGGACAGCTACGCTGAAGCTTTCTTT

D gene: TRBD1
CDR3 length: 16
J gene: TRBJ1-2
V gene: TRBV9
clone size: -
CDR3 protein: CASSDGTGLTNYGYTF
CDR3 DNA: TGTGCCAGCAGCGACGGGACAGGGCTTACAAACTATGGCTACACCTTC

D gene: -
CDR3 length: 15
J gene: TRBJ2-7
V gene: TRBV11-2
clone size: once
CDR3 protein: CASSFRGVSGYEQYF
CDR3 DNA: TGTGCCAGCAGCTTCAGGGGAGTAAGTGGCTACGAGCAGTACTTC

D gene: -
CDR3 length: 16
J gene: TRBJ2-7
V gene: TRBV27
clone size: -
CDR3 protein: CASSVSAGEAQYEQYF
CDR3 DNA: TGTGCCAGCAGTGTCTCCGCAGGGGAGGCTCAGTACGAGCAGTACTTC

D gene: TRBD1
CDR3 length: 14
J gene: TRBJ2-1
V gene: TRBV4-3
clone size: -
CDR3 protein: CASSQFPGGDEQFF
CDR3 DNA: TGCGCCAGCAGCCAATTCCCAGGGGGAGATGAGCAGTTCTTC

D gene: -
CDR3 length: 15
J gene: TRBJ2-3
V gene: TRBV5-1
clone size: -
CDR3 protein: CASRILEQPRDTQYF
CDR3 DNA: TGCGCCAGCAGAATACTAGAGCAGCCTCGAGATACGCAGTATTTT

D gene: -
CDR3 length: 16
J gene: TRBJ2-7
V gene: TRBV6-5
clone size: -
CDR3 protein: CASSYSLGGLAYEQYF
CDR3 DNA: TGTGCCAGCAGTTACTCGCTGGGTGGGTTGGCGTACGAGCAGTACTTC

D gene: -
CDR3 length: 12
J gene: TRBJ1-1
V gene: TRBV30
clone size: -
CDR3 protein: CAWTGGNTEAFF
CDR3 DNA: TGTGCCTGGACCGGGGGAAACACTGAAGCTTTCTTT

D gene: -
CDR3 length: 13
J gene: TRBJ2-3
V gene: TRBV29-1
clone size: -
CDR3 protein: CSHLAGAQDTQYF
CDR3 DNA: TGCAGCCACTTGGCAGGGGCGCAAGATACGCAGTATTTT

D gene: -
CDR3 length: 13
J gene: TRBJ2-2
V gene: TRBV15
clone size: -
CDR3 protein: CATSRELVGELFF
CDR3 DNA: TGTGCCACCAGCAGAGAGTTAGTCGGGGAGCTGTTTTTT

D gene: TRBD1
CDR3 length: 15
J gene: TRBJ2-1
V gene: TRBV18
clone size: -
CDR3 protein: CASSTWTGDFNEQFF
CDR3 DNA: TGTGCCAGCTCGACCTGGACAGGGGACTTCAATGAGCAGTTCTTC

D gene: TRBD1
CDR3 length: 14
J gene: TRBJ1-1
V gene: TRBV29-1
clone size: few
CDR3 protein: CSVEDPQGAAEAFF
CDR3 DNA: TGCAGCGTTGAAGATCCCCAGGGGGCAGCTGAAGCTTTCTTT

D gene: -
CDR3 length: 14
J gene: TRBJ2-1
V gene: TRBV9
clone size: -
CDR3 protein: CASSVVLGLSEQFF
CDR3 DNA: TGTGCCAGCAGCGTAGTGCTGGGGTTGAGTGAGCAGTTCTTC

D gene: TRBD1
CDR3 length: 15
J gene: TRBJ1-5
V gene: TRBV5-5
clone size: -
CDR3 protein: CASSFGTASNQPQHF
CDR3 DNA: TGTGCCAGCAGCTTCGGGACAGCCAGCAATCAGCCCCAGCATTTT

D gene: TRBD1
CDR3 length: 18
J gene: TRBJ1-6
V gene: TRBV23-1
clone size: -
CDR3 protein: CASSQPRGQGARDSPLHF
CDR3 DNA: TGCGCCAGCAGTCAACCACGGGGACAGGGGGCGCGGGATTCACCCCTCCACTTT

D gene: -
CDR3 length: 13
J gene: TRBJ1-1
V gene: TRBV19
clone size: once
CDR3 protein: CASSPGLGTEAFF
CDR3 DNA: TGTGCCAGTAGTCCCGGCCTCGGCACTGAAGCTTTCTTT

D gene: -
CDR3 length: 15
J gene: TRBJ2-7
V gene: TRBV4-3
clone size: -
CDR3 protein: CASSQVLGAAYEQYF
CDR3 DNA: TGCGCCAGCAGCCAAGTGCTGGGGGCAGCCTACGAGCAGTACTTC

D gene: -
CDR3 length: 13
J gene: TRBJ2-3
V gene: TRBV27
clone size: -
CDR3 protein: CASSLWGTDTQYF
CDR3 DNA: TGTGCCAGCAGTTTATGGGGGACAGATACGCAGTATTTT

D gene: -
CDR3 length: 14
J gene: TRBJ2-7
V gene: TRBV10-3
clone size: once
CDR3 protein: CAISDTGPLYEQYF
CDR3 DNA: TGTGCCATCAGTGACACAGGGCCCCTCTACGAGCAGTACTTC

D gene: TRBD2
CDR3 length: 17
J gene: TRBJ2-3
V gene: TRBV29-1
clone size: once
CDR3 protein: CSVEGWQAGALTDTQYF
CDR3 DNA: TGCAGCGTTGAAGGTTGGCAAGCGGGGGCCCTCACAGATACGCAGTATTTT